One T cell receptor (beta chain) is described in this entry. The germline V gene has CDR1 MGHDK and CDR2 SYGVNS. The CDR3 loop spans 15 amino acids. Trimming took 4 bases from V and 8 from J; bases not matched to a gene: 8. As processed by the authors: Cell counts per sample came from amplifying reference gene primers. The repertoire was sequenced with immunoSEQ multiplex PCR; TCRdb's copy has only in-frame clones and lacks some. That table gives V, J and clone size, and the DNA gave D and trimming. The table includes some 370,000 clones, 70% to 90% detected once. These data originate in a study of blood T cell repertoires in COVID-19. Overall study context: COVID-19 samples, acute and convalescent, were from the United States, Italy and Spain. The cDNA or gDNA used as material had been derived from T cells, B-cell-depleted T cells, or PBMCs.

Sequenced input: peripheral blood. This receptor was obtained from a man aged 40-50 years with acute or convalescent COVID-19. The J gene is TRBJ1-4, the V gene TRBV25-1; 9 bases fit TRBD1. In DNA, the CDR3 is TGTGCCAGCAGTGTACCGGACAGGGGCTCCGAAAAACTGTTTTTT. Translation gives CASSVPDRGSEKLFF.